A single sample is the source of the 3 T cell receptor beta chains below, sequenced in a study of T cells in Graves' hyperthyroidism and ophthalmopathy. Amplified regions were TCR beta CDR3 sequences from RNA transcripts. The TCR CDR3 first-round RT-PCR relied on the HTBI primer set. In TCRdb, the multiplex PCR reads were re-called with MiXCR into one record per CDR3 protein. The table has some 490,000 distinct CDR3 sequences, more than 15% seen once. The sample comprised blood. The receptors come from a woman aged 25-40 years with Graves' ophthalmopathy.

This clonotype has a count of ten or more. This sequence joins TRBV6-1 and TRBJ2-7; no clear D. V was clipped by 0 bases and J by 6 bases, with 9 bases between them. CDR3 length: 13 amino acids. Germline CDR1 reads MNHNS; CDR2 reads SASEGT. In DNA, the CDR3 is TGTGCCAGCAGTGAAGCCGTCGTCTTCGAGCAGTACTTC. This translates into CASSEAVVFEQYF.

This clonotype turned up a few times. The rearrangement joins TRBV6-1 to TRBJ2-3; 13 nucleotides line up with TRBD2. The CDR3 is made up of 13 amino acids. The germline V gene encodes CDR1 MNHNS and CDR2 SASEGT. The V segment lost 8 bases and the J segment 6 bases; nucleotides outside the gene matches: 2. This CDR3 reads CASRLAGGDTQYF. In DNA form, the CDR3 reads TGTGCCAGCCGACTAGCGGGAGGCGATACGCAGTATTTT.

The CDR3 DNA follows: TGTGCCTGGAGTGTATTACCCCCCGGACTAGGGGACGAGCAGTACTTC. As protein: CAWSVLPPGLGDEQYF. The chain uses TRBV30 and TRBJ2-7; 7 nucleotides line up with TRBD2. Germline trimming cut 0 bases from V and 5 bases from J; bases unmatched to any gene: 13. The germline gives CDR1 GTSNPN, CDR2 SVGIG (reference sequence). The CDR3 is made up of 16 amino acids.